The rows below give T cell receptor beta chains drawn from one sample of a study of T cell repertoires in cytomegalovirus infection. Antigens of these TCRs are unknown. MiXCR, run by TCRdb on the reads, gives a single entry per CDR3 protein. The top ten clones hold roughly a fifth of a sample with around 300,000 distinct CDR3 sequences, about 20% of them seen once. The input for sequencing was cultured PBMCs, taken from culture after CMV antigen stimulation. These TCRs come from a human donor in good health (CMV status not recorded). Some clones in this sample may be carry-over from other donors' samples. The CDR3 runs from the conserved cysteine through the conserved F or W. The order of the fields is V gene, J gene, D gene, clone size, CDR3 protein, CDR3 DNA. D genes are given only for firm matches. A row's size may be missing; if present it is once, few, many or a size class.

>TRBV28|TRBJ1-6|.|few
CATRGRGRGPLHF
TGTGCCACGCGGGGACGCGGAAGAGGGCCCCTCCACTTT
>TRBV6-6|TRBJ2-3|TRBD2|.
CASSYSTSGTDTQYF
TGTGCCAGCAGTTACTCGACTAGCGGGACAGATACGCAGTATTTT
>TRBV5-1|TRBJ2-1|.|few
CASSLVGRGVYNEQFF
TGCGCCAGCAGCTTGGTGGGTAGAGGGGTCTACAATGAGCAGTTCTTC
>TRBV11-2|TRBJ1-1|.|few
CASSLVPGGANTEAFF
TGTGCCAGCAGCTTAGTCCCGGGGGGGGCGAACACTGAAGCTTTCTTT
>TRBV6-6|TRBJ2-4|TRBD2|few
CASSLGRGSGSVGKNIQYF
TGTGCCAGCAGCCTGGGAAGGGGTAGCGGGAGTGTAGGCAAAAACATTCAGTACTTC
>TRBV10-3|TRBJ2-5|TRBD2|few
CASKPRLAEETQYF
TGTGCCAGCAAGCCCCGACTAGCGGAAGAGACCCAGTACTTC
>TRBV6-5|TRBJ2-7|TRBD2|few
CASRPGLAESSYEQYF
TGTGCCAGCAGGCCCGGACTAGCGGAGAGCTCCTACGAGCAGTACTTC
>TRBV12-3/TRBV12-4|TRBJ2-1|.|.
CASSLYPNAQFF
TGTGCCAGCAGTTTATACCCTAACGCACAGTTCTTC
>TRBV7-2|TRBJ2-5|.|many
CASSPVGAAMGETQYF
TGTGCCAGCAGCCCAGTAGGGGCAGCTATGGGGGAGACCCAGTACTTC
>TRBV27|TRBJ1-2|.|.
CASSPWRQGKRQTGYTF
TGTGCCAGCAGCCCATGGAGGCAGGGGAAACGACAAACCGGCTACACCTTC
>TRBV4-1|TRBJ2-5|TRBD2|.
CASSHRAGPRETQYF
TGCGCCAGCAGCCATCGAGCGGGGCCTCGAGAGACCCAGTACTTC
>TRBV10-3|TRBJ1-6|.|.
CAIRGYNSPLHF
TGTGCCATCAGGGGTTATAATTCACCCCTCCACTTT
>TRBV6-5|TRBJ2-1|.|few
CASSYSRLARDEQFF
TGTGCCAGCAGTTACTCGAGGCTAGCTCGCGATGAGCAGTTCTTC
>TRBV7-2|TRBJ2-7|.|many
CASSTQGGGPYEQYF
TGTGCCAGCAGCACACAAGGGGGGGGACCCTACGAGCAGTACTTC
>TRBV7-2|TRBJ1-1|.|many
CASSLWGLNTEAFF
TGTGCCAGCAGCTTATGGGGATTGAACACTGAAGCTTTCTTT
>TRBV4-3|TRBJ2-5|TRBD1|few
CASSQEGTGGWETQYF
TGCGCCAGCAGCCAAGAAGGGACAGGGGGCTGGGAGACCCAGTACTTC
>TRBV25-1|TRBJ2-2|TRBD2|few
CASSGAGTSGTGELFF
TGTGCCAGCAGTGGGGCCGGGACTAGCGGGACCGGGGAGCTGTTTTTT
>TRBV6-2/TRBV6-3|TRBJ2-1|.|few
CASSLFSSDNEQFF
TGTGCCAGCAGTTTATTTTCGTCGGACAATGAGCAGTTCTTC
>TRBV24-1|TRBJ1-1|TRBD1|.
CATSSTGAGTEAFF
TGTGCCACCAGTTCTACAGGGGCTGGCACTGAAGCTTTCTTT
>TRBV7-2|TRBJ2-3|TRBD2|many
CASSLVGSGSGDTQYF
TGTGCCAGCAGCTTAGTTGGTAGCGGGAGTGGCGATACGCAGTATTTT
>TRBV6-2/TRBV6-3|TRBJ1-6|TRBD1|few
CASSRDRALSLHF
TGTGCCAGCAGTCGGGACAGAGCTCTGTCCCTCCACTTT
>TRBV20-1|TRBJ2-5|.|.
CSADPGETQYF
TGCAGTGCTGACCCTGGGGAGACCCAGTACTTC
>TRBV2|TRBJ1-6|TRBD1|few
CASSPSGDRLNSPLHF
TGTGCCAGCAGTCCTAGCGGGGACAGACTTAATTCACCCCTCCACTTT
>TRBV5-4|TRBJ2-2|.|few
CASSPGMPTGELFF
TGTGCCAGCAGCCCCGGGATGCCCACCGGGGAGCTGTTTTTT
>TRBV2|TRBJ1-5|.|.
CASSELGQSNQPQHF
TGTGCCAGCAGTGAATTGGGACAAAGCAATCAGCCCCAGCATTTT
>TRBV7-2|TRBJ2-3|.|.
CASSLGAAWDTQYF
TGTGCCAGCAGCTTAGGTGCAGCTTGGGATACGCAGTATTTT
>TRBV7-9|TRBJ2-5|.|once
CASSLAPEEETQYF
TGTGCCAGCAGCTTAGCTCCAGAGGAGGAGACCCAGTACTTC
>TRBV20-1|TRBJ2-1|.|few
CSANARQRGYEQFF
TGCAGTGCTAACGCCCGGCAAAGGGGGTATGAGCAGTTCTTC
>TRBV7-3|TRBJ2-7|.|many
CASSLTGVGTGGVNYEQYF
TGTGCCAGCAGCTTAACGGGGGTCGGAACGGGTGGGGTCAACTACGAGCAGTACTTC
>TRBV7-6|TRBJ2-3|.|many
CASSQAEGAFTDTQYF
TGTGCCAGCAGCCAGGCGGAGGGGGCGTTCACAGATACGCAGTATTTT
>TRBV29-1|TRBJ1-2|TRBD1|.
CSVEDWNPDRDTEGNYGYTF
TGCAGCGTTGAAGATTGGAACCCGGACAGGGATACTGAGGGGAACTATGGCTACACCTTC
>TRBV6-2/TRBV6-3|TRBJ2-1|TRBD2|few
CASSYSASGRAVLFF
TGTGCCAGCAGTTATTCGGCTAGCGGGAGGGCCGTCCTGTTCTTC
>TRBV5-4|TRBJ1-1|.|.
CASSLSEWGRTEAFF
TGTGCCAGCAGCTTGTCAGAATGGGGGCGCACTGAAGCTTTCTTT
>TRBV12-3/TRBV12-4|TRBJ2-1|TRBD2|few
CASSLATSGKQQFF
TGTGCCAGCAGTTTAGCGACTAGCGGTAAGCAGCAGTTCTTC
>TRBV7-2|TRBJ2-1|TRBD2|once
CASSLAPSGEQFF
TGTGCCAGCAGCTTAGCGCCTAGCGGTGAGCAGTTCTTC
>TRBV28|TRBJ1-1|TRBD1|.
CASSPDRGGNTEAFF
TGTGCCAGCAGTCCAGACAGGGGAGGGAACACTGAAGCTTTCTTT
>TRBV10-3|TRBJ2-3|TRBD2|.
CAIRDSGTSGSHTDTQYF
TGTGCCATCAGAGACTCCGGGACTAGCGGGTCACACACAGATACGCAGTATTTT
>TRBV23-1|TRBJ1-5|TRBD1|.
CASSQRPGQGGPQPQHF
TGCGCCAGCAGTCAACGCCCCGGACAGGGGGGGCCACAGCCCCAGCATTTT
>TRBV11-3|TRBJ2-3|TRBD2|.
CASSLGPGREDTDTQYF
TGTGCCAGCAGCTTAGGTCCGGGGCGGGAGGACACAGATACGCAGTATTTT
>TRBV30|TRBJ2-7|.|.
CAWSAYKGRISYEQYF
TGTGCCTGGAGTGCCTACAAAGGCCGTATTTCCTACGAGCAGTACTTC
>TRBV11-3|TRBJ2-3|TRBD2|.
CASEREHTDTQYF
TGTGCCAGCGAGCGGGAGCACACAGATACGCAGTATTTT
>TRBV7-6|TRBJ2-2|.|.
CASSLAPKTMNTGELFF
TGTGCCAGCAGCTTAGCGCCGAAGACCATGAACACCGGGGAGCTGTTTTTT
>TRBV7-2|TRBJ1-5|.|many
CASSPTQDQPQHF
TGTGCCAGCAGTCCGACCCAAGATCAGCCCCAGCATTTT
>TRBV7-9|TRBJ1-1|.|.
CASSKRTVMNTEAFF
TGTGCCAGCAGCAAAAGGACGGTTATGAACACTGAAGCTTTCTTT
>TRBV7-2|TRBJ2-6|TRBD2|many
CASSPRLAGVSGANVLTF
TGTGCCAGCAGCCCAAGACTAGCGGGAGTGTCTGGGGCCAACGTCCTGACTTTC
>TRBV7-2|TRBJ2-7|TRBD2|few
CASRRIAGGSYEQYF
TGTGCCAGCAGGCGTATAGCGGGAGGTAGCTACGAGCAGTACTTC
>TRBV5-4|TRBJ2-7|.|few
CASSYRDTPYEQYF
TGTGCCAGCAGCTACCGGGACACCCCCTACGAGCAGTACTTC
>TRBV7-2|TRBJ1-2|TRBD1|few
CASSFKASGTGYGYTF
TGTGCCAGCAGCTTTAAGGCTAGCGGGACAGGGTATGGCTACACCTTC